This T cell receptor (beta chain) was sequenced for a study of technical replicates of blood from several donors. Here immunoSEQ multiplex PCR was the method, and the copy in TCRdb shows in-frame clones only, minus some. The sample shows about 84,000 clones, roughly 97% of them seen only once. V was clipped by 6 bases and J by 4 bases; unmatched bases: 10. Germline V gives CDR1 PRHDT, CDR2 FYEKMQ (reference sequence). CDR3 length: 15 residues. This chain connects TRBV13 to TRBJ1-2, with TRBD1 identical over 8 bases. The sequencing input was T cells isolated from PBMCs. This receptor was identified in a human donor in good health. The CDR3 DNA reads TGTGCCAGCAGTCCTGAAACGGGACAGGCCTATGGCTACACCTTC. It codes for CASSPETGQAYGYTF.